The rows below give T cell receptor beta chains drawn from one sample of a study of human T cells and chemical hapten exposure. MiXCR, run by TCRdb on the RACE reads, gives a single entry per CDR3 protein. The sample lists tens of thousands of distinct CDR3 sequences, approximately 12% occurring once. Sequencing was performed on whole blood, taken in connection with sensitization to the hapten diphenylcyclopropenone (DPC). These receptors were collected from a woman between 50 and 59 years old with alopecia areata. Some clones in this sample may be carry-over from other donors' samples. Each CDR3 is given with its conserved first and last residue. A D gene is named only where the DNA matches it firmly. Clone size, where shown, is once, few, many, or a class for clones that have expanded.

d_call: .; clone_size: .; j_call: TRBJ2-3; v_call: TRBV2; cdr3_nt: TGTGCCAGCAGCCGGGACCATCGCGGGGCAGATACGCAGTATTTT; cdr3_aa: CASSRDHRGADTQYF
d_call: .; clone_size: many; j_call: TRBJ1-1; v_call: TRBV20-1; cdr3_nt: TGCAGTGCTAGAGGAGTCGTTACGGGAGACACTGAAGCTTTCTTT; cdr3_aa: CSARGVVTGDTEAFF
d_call: TRBD1; clone_size: many; j_call: TRBJ2-1; v_call: TRBV7-2; cdr3_nt: TGTGCCAGCAGCTTAATGCTGGGACAGGGGGCCAATGAGCAGTTCTTC; cdr3_aa: CASSLMLGQGANEQFF
d_call: .; clone_size: .; j_call: TRBJ1-1; v_call: TRBV7-9; cdr3_nt: TGTGCCAGCAGCCCTAGCAGGGATTGGACTGAAGCTTTCTTT; cdr3_aa: CASSPSRDWTEAFF
d_call: .; clone_size: many; j_call: TRBJ2-2; v_call: TRBV15; cdr3_nt: TGTGCCACCAGCAGAGCTCTAGCGATCGCTGGCGGGGAGCTGTTTTTT; cdr3_aa: CATSRALAIAGGELFF
d_call: TRBD2; clone_size: many; j_call: TRBJ2-7; v_call: TRBV4-2; cdr3_nt: TGTGCCAGCAGCCTCGACACTAGCGGGAGCTCCTACGAGCAGTACTTC; cdr3_aa: CASSLDTSGSSYEQYF
d_call: .; clone_size: .; j_call: TRBJ2-1; v_call: TRBV12-3/TRBV12-4; cdr3_nt: TGTGCCAGCAGTTTGCGAACCCCCAATGAGCAGTTCTTC; cdr3_aa: CASSLRTPNEQFF
d_call: .; clone_size: few; j_call: TRBJ1-5; v_call: TRBV24-1; cdr3_nt: TGTGCCACCAGTGGCAACTTTCAGGAGCCCCAGCATTTT; cdr3_aa: CATSGNFQEPQHF
d_call: TRBD1; clone_size: few; j_call: TRBJ2-7; v_call: TRBV19; cdr3_nt: TGTGCCAGTAGTTCCCAGGGGACAGAGCCTTCCTACGAGCAGTACTTC; cdr3_aa: CASSSQGTEPSYEQYF
d_call: .; clone_size: .; j_call: TRBJ2-7; v_call: TRBV11-2; cdr3_nt: TGTGCCAGCAGCTTCCGGGGGGCCAAGTACTTC; cdr3_aa: CASSFRGAKYF
d_call: TRBD1; clone_size: .; j_call: TRBJ1-2; v_call: TRBV7-6; cdr3_nt: TGTGCCAGCAGCTTTAGTCTGCCCCTGACAGGGGCAAGAGGGTATGGCTACACCTTC; cdr3_aa: CASSFSLPLTGARGYGYTF
d_call: TRBD2; clone_size: few; j_call: TRBJ2-3; v_call: TRBV20-1; cdr3_nt: TGCAGTGCTAGCATGACTAGCGGGAGTGCAGATACGCAGTATTTT; cdr3_aa: CSASMTSGSADTQYF
d_call: .; clone_size: .; j_call: TRBJ1-1; v_call: TRBV5-5; cdr3_nt: TGTGCCAGCAGCTTACAGAGGGACACGGTATTGTTGAAAGCTTTCTTT; cdr3_aa: CASSLQRDTVLLKAFF
d_call: TRBD1; clone_size: many; j_call: TRBJ1-1; v_call: TRBV29-1; cdr3_nt: TGCAGCGTTGATGTCGCAGGGGGGACTGAAGCTTTCTTT; cdr3_aa: CSVDVAGGTEAFF
d_call: TRBD1; clone_size: many; j_call: TRBJ2-1; v_call: TRBV18; cdr3_nt: TGTGCCAGCTCACTACGCCGGGACAGGGTATTCGATGAGCAGTTCTTC; cdr3_aa: CASSLRRDRVFDEQFF
d_call: TRBD2; clone_size: many; j_call: TRBJ2-3; v_call: TRBV2; cdr3_nt: TGTGCCATAAATAGCGGGACCGGGCCAGATACGCAGTATTTT; cdr3_aa: CAINSGTGPDTQYF
d_call: TRBD2; clone_size: few; j_call: TRBJ2-3; v_call: TRBV18; cdr3_nt: TGTGCCAGCTCACCACCGAGATTAGCGGGAGGTGGCACAGATACGCAGTATTTT; cdr3_aa: CASSPPRLAGGGTDTQYF